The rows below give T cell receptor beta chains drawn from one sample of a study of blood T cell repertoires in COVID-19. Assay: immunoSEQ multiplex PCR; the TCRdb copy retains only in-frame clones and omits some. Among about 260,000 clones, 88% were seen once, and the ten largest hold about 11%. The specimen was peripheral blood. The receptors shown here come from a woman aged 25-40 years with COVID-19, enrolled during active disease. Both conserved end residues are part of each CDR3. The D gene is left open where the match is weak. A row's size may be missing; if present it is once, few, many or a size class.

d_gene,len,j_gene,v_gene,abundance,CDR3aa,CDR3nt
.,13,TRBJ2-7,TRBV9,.,CASSVGDKNEQYF,TGTGCCAGCAGCGTAGGGGACAAAAACGAGCAGTACTTC
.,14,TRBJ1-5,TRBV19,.,CASSISQSNQPQHF,TGTGCCAGTAGTATTTCACAGAGCAATCAGCCCCAGCATTTT
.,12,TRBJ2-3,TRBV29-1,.,CSVWDFPDTQYF,TGCAGCGTTTGGGACTTCCCAGATACGCAGTATTTT
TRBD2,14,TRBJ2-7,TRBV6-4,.,CASSLEAGGYEQYF,TGTGCCAGCTCCTTGGAAGCGGGAGGCTACGAGCAGTACTTC
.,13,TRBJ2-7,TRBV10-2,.,CASRLGSAYEQYF,TGCGCCAGCCGGCTGGGCTCCGCCTACGAGCAGTACTTC
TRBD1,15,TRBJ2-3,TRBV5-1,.,CASSLRQGKTDTQYF,TGCGCCAGCAGCCTCCGACAGGGTAAGACAGATACGCAGTATTTT
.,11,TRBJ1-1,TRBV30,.,CAGAEGTEAFF,TGTGCCGGAGCGGAGGGGACTGAAGCTTTCTTT
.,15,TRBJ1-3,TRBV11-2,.,CASSSRTNSGNTIYF,TGTGCCAGCAGCTCTCGGACAAACTCTGGAAACACCATATATTTT
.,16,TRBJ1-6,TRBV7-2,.,CASSLARGGYNSPLHF,TGTGCCAGCAGCTTAGCGCGGGGGGGCTACAATTCACCCCTCCACTTT
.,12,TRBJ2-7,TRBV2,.,CASSVLGYEQYF,TGTGCCAGCAGTGTACTAGGCTACGAGCAGTACTTC
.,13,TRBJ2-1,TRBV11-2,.,CASSPSSYNEQFF,TGTGCCAGCAGCCCGAGCTCCTACAATGAGCAGTTCTTC
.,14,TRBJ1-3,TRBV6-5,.,CATKPVSSGNTIYF,TGTGCCACCAAACCGGTGAGCTCTGGAAACACCATATATTTT
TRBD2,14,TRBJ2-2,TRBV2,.,CASRTGGDTGELFF,TGTGCCAGCAGGACGGGAGGAGACACCGGGGAGCTGTTTTTT
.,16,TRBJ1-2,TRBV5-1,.,CASSLGRTALISGYTF,TGCGCCAGCAGCTTGGGACGGACAGCCCTAATCTCTGGCTACACCTTC
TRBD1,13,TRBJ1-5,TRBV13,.,CASSRGGGQPQHF,TGTGCCAGCAGCCGAGGGGGCGGGCAGCCCCAGCATTTT
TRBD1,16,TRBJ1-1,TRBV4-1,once,CASSQGPPTGYTEAFF,TGCGCCAGCAGCCAGGGGCCCCCGACAGGGTACACTGAAGCTTTCTTT
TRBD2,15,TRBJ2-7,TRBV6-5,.,CASSYGLAGVGEQYF,TGTGCCAGCAGTTACGGCCTAGCGGGAGTAGGCGAGCAGTACTTC
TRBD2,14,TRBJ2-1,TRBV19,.,CASNDGRRNNEQFF,TGTGCCAGTAATGACGGGAGGAGAAACAATGAGCAGTTCTTC
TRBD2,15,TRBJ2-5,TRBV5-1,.,CASSFPGLAEETQYF,TGCGCCAGCAGCTTCCCGGGACTAGCGGAAGAGACCCAGTACTTC
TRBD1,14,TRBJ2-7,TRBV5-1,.,CASSFGQGTAEQYF,TGCGCCAGCAGCTTCGGACAGGGGACGGCCGAGCAGTACTTC
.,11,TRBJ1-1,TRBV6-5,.,CASYRGTEAFF,TGTGCCAGCTACCGAGGCACTGAAGCTTTCTTT
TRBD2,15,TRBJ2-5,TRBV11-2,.,CASSLIRAGAETQYF,TGTGCCAGCAGCTTAATTAGGGCGGGAGCCGAGACCCAGTACTTC
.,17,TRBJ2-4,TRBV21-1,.,CASSKTGQGFAKNIQYF,TGTGCCAGCAGCAAAACGGGGCAGGGGTTCGCCAAAAACATTCAGTACTTC
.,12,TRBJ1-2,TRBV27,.,CASSPSGLGYTF,TGTGCCAGCAGTCCGTCAGGGCTCGGCTACACCTTC